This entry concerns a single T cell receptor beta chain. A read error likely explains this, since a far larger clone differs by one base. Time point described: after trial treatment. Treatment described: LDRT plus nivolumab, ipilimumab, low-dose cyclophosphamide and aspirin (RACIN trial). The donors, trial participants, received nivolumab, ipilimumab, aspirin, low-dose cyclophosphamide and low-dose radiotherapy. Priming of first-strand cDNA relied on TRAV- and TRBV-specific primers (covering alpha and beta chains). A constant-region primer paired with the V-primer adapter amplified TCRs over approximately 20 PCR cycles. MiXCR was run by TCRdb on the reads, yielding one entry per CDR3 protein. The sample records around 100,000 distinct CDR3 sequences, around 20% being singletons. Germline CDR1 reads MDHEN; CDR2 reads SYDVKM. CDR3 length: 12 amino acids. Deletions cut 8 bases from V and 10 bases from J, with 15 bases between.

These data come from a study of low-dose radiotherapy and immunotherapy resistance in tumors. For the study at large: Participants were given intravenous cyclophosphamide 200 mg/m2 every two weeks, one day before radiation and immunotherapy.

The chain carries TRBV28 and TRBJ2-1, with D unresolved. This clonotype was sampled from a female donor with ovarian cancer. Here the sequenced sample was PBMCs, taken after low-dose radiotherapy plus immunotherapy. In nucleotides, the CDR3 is TGTGCCAGCCGAACCGGGCACTACGAGCAGTTCTTC. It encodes CASRTGHYEQFF.